These 18 T cell receptor beta chains came from one sample sequenced in a study of T cell changes during pregnancy in multiple sclerosis. Here immunoSEQ multiplex PCR was the method, and the copy in TCRdb shows in-frame clones only, minus some. Of around 100,000 clones in the sample, roughly nine tenths were seen once. Material: peripheral blood, obtained after pregnancy. These receptors originate from a female donor with multiple sclerosis, enrolled in a pregnancy study.

This rearrangement joins TRBV7-9 to TRBJ2-7, with 8 bases fitting TRBD1. CDR3 length equals 14 residues. CDR1 and CDR2 from the germline V gene are SEHNR and FQNEAQ (reference sequence). V lost 1 base and J lost 5; bases outside the gene matches: 4. CDR3 loop: CASSLETGVDEQYF. The CDR3 DNA follows: TGTGCCAGCAGCTTAGAGACAGGGGTGGACGAGCAGTACTTC.

This clone was observed once. V usage is TRBV6-6 and J usage is TRBJ1-1; D gene unclear. The germline V and J ends were trimmed by 6 bases and 0 bases, with 11 bases remaining between them. The germline gives CDR1 MNHNY, CDR2 SVGAGI (reference sequence). This CDR3 has 14 residues. Here the CDR3 reads CASRPGIMNTEAFF. CDR3 DNA sequence: TGTGCCAGCAGACCGGGGATCATGAACACTGAAGCTTTCTTT.

V gene TRBV5-4 combines with J gene TRBJ2-1; D possibly corresponds to TRBD2 (5 bases). Per the germline V gene, CDR1 is SGHNT and CDR2 is YYREEE (reference sequence). Trimming cost V 0 bases and J 7 bases, with 14 bases left between them. The length of the CDR3 is 15 residues. The CDR3: CASSLGLTDDNEQFF. CDR3 sequence (DNA): TGTGCCAGCAGCTTGGGACTAACGGACGATAATGAGCAGTTCTTC.

The CDR3, as DNA: TGTGCCAGCAGCTTAGGCGGGGCTGGCACCGGGGAGCTGTTTTTT. It codes for CASSLGGAGTGELFF. The chain joins TRBV7-6 to TRBJ2-2, with D maybe TRBD2 (6 bases). The length of the CDR3 is 15 residues. The germline CDR1 and CDR2 sequences are SGHVS and FNYEAQ. The germline V and J ends were trimmed by 1 base and 4 bases, with 10 bases remaining between them.

V is TRBV7-7 and J is TRBJ2-5; maybe TRBD2 (7 bases). From germline, CDR1 is SSHAT and CDR2 FNYEAQ (reference sequence). The CDR3 spans 13 residues. Trimming stripped 5 bases from V and 5 bases from J, with 12 bases between. DNA for the CDR3: TGTGCCAGCAGCCGGGGGGCCTGGGAGACCCAGTACTTC. Translating it yields CASSRGAWETQYF.

The chain has TRBV21-1 and TRBJ2-7; the table names TRBD1, a call not compared with the DNA. TRBV21-1 is listed as a pseudogene. This CDR3 is 17 amino acids long. The CDR3 DNA follows: TGTGCCAGCAGCAAAGCGTTCGACAGGAGATCGACCTACGAGCAGTACTTC. It encodes CASSKAFDRRSTYEQYF.

The gene calls are TRBV4-3 and TRBJ2-7, with D maybe TRBD1 (6 bases). The CDR3 length is 14 residues. Looked up from germline, CDR1 is LGHNA and CDR2 is YSLEER. Trimming took off 0 bases at V and 2 bases at J, with 8 bases between the two ends. CDR3 DNA: TGCGCCAGCAGCCAAGACGGACAGACCTACGAGCAGTACTTC. Protein: CASSQDGQTYEQYF.

This clone appeared once. The chain uses TRBV6-1 and TRBJ2-5, with D tentatively TRBD2 (6 bases). The CDR3 extends over 18 amino acids. Germline CDR1 reads MNHNS; CDR2 reads SASEGT. V shed 1 base and J shed 7 bases, with 25 bases lying between them. The CDR3 loop reads CASSEDGWGDPRSRTQYF. The CDR3 DNA is TGTGCCAGCAGTGAAGACGGGTGGGGGGACCCTCGGTCGCGGACCCAGTACTTC.

The rearrangement joins TRBV6-6 to TRBJ2-7; possible D gene TRBD2, 6 bases. This CDR3 has 15 residues. Germline values: CDR1 MNHNY, CDR2 SVGAGI (reference sequence). The germline V and J ends were trimmed by 2 bases and 3 bases, with 14 bases remaining between them. As DNA, the CDR3 is TGTGCCAGCAGTTACCCGGGACTTGGGCGCTACGAGCAGTACTTC. It translates to CASSYPGLGRYEQYF.

This rearrangement joins TRBV28 to TRBJ1-1; D may be TRBD1 (5 bases). CDR3 length: 12 residues. The V and J ends lost 6 bases and 6 bases respectively, with 11 bases between them. CDR1 and CDR2 (germline): MDHEN, SYDVKM. The CDR3 loop is CASRDTSSEAFF. The DNA for the CDR3 is TGTGCCAGCAGGGACACCTCCTCTGAAGCTTTCTTT. Full variable domain (outside the CDR3, taken from reference TRBV28 and TRBJ1-1): DVKVTQSSRYLVKRTGEKVFLECVQDMDHENMFWYRQDPGLGLRLIYFSYDVKMKEKGDIPEGYSVSREKKERFSLILESASTNQTSMYLCASRDTSSEAFFGQGTRLTVV.

This clone was found once. This sequence joins TRBV11-2 and TRBJ2-7, with a possible D match to TRBD1 (6 bases). CDR1 SGHAT and CDR2 FQNNGV come from the germline V gene. The CDR3 length is 14 residues. The germline V and J ends were trimmed by 4 bases and 7 bases, with 17 bases remaining between them. In DNA form, the CDR3 reads TGTGCCAGCAGCTCCCTCGACAGGCCGAGGGAGCAGTACTTC. Translated, it gives CASSSLDRPREQYF.

The genes are TRBV28 and TRBJ1-4; D unresolved. V was shortened by 3 bases and J by 7 bases, with 15 bases between the two germline ends. CDR3 length: 15 residues. Germline V gene lookup returns CDR1 MDHEN and CDR2 SYDVKM. The CDR3 coding sequence is TGTGCCAGCAGTTTGACCCGAGCCCCTAGTGAAAAACTGTTTTTT. This gives the protein CASSLTRAPSEKLFF. The full variable domain, completed using reference TRBV28 and TRBJ1-4, is DVKVTQSSRYLVKRTGEKVFLECVQDMDHENMFWYRQDPGLGLRLIYFSYDVKMKEKGDIPEGYSVSREKKERFSLILESASTNQTSMYLCASSLTRAPSEKLFFGSGTQLSVL.

The chain couples TRBV5-8 to TRBJ2-5; possibly TRBD2 for D (6 bases). Trimming cost V 2 bases and J 2 bases, with 13 bases left between them. CDR1 is SGHTS, CDR2 YDEGEE, per germline. CDR3 length: 15 amino acids. The chain's CDR3 is CASSFRRGPQETQYF. The CDR3 DNA reads as TGTGCCAGCAGCTTTAGGAGGGGCCCTCAAGAGACCCAGTACTTC.

V is TRBV5-1 and J is TRBJ2-2, with D perhaps matching TRBD2 (5 bases). Germline CDR1 SGHRS, CDR2 YFSETQ. V dropped 1 base and J dropped 2 bases, with 12 bases sitting between them. This CDR3 contains 16 residues. This chain's CDR3 is CASSLPQSGNTGELFF. CDR3 in DNA: TGCGCCAGCAGCTTGCCCCAAAGCGGTAACACCGGGGAGCTGTTTTTT.

The CDR3 region has the DNA TGCGCCAGCAGCCTGGGAGTGGGGCCCAACTACGAGCAGTACTTC. Translated: CASSLGVGPNYEQYF. The chain uses TRBV5-1 and TRBJ2-7, with D possibly being TRBD1 or TRBD2 (5 bases each). The CDR3 sequence is 15 residues long. Germline loops: CDR1 SGHRS, CDR2 YFSETQ. Trimming shortened V by 4 bases and J by 3 bases, and 17 bases separated the two germline ends.

The V call is TRBV11-2, the J call TRBJ2-7; 7 bases are shared with TRBD1. The germline gives CDR1 SGHAT, CDR2 FQNNGV. The CDR3 extends over 16 amino acids. The V gene end was trimmed by 2 bases and the J gene end by 3 bases; junction bases not matched to a gene: 10. The CDR3: CASSLRLDRLRYEQYF. In DNA, the CDR3 is TGTGCCAGCAGCTTACGCCTGGACAGGTTACGCTACGAGCAGTACTTC.

V usage is TRBV16 and J usage is TRBJ2-1; D remains unclear. The CDR3 extends over 14 amino acids. The V and J ends lost 0 bases and 6 bases respectively, with 9 bases between them. Germline CDR1 reads KGHSY; CDR2 reads FQNENV. CDR3 sequence reads: CASSQSVTLNEQFF. The CDR3 nucleotides read TGTGCCAGCAGCCAATCGGTGACTCTCAATGAGCAGTTCTTC.

V and J are TRBV5-1 and TRBJ1-1, with D possibly TRBD1 on 6 matching bases. This CDR3 region has 15 residues. The V end was cut by 0 bases, the J end by 1 base, with 10 bases between. Germline CDR1 SGHRS, CDR2 YFSETQ. For the CDR3, the DNA is TGCGCCAGCAGCTTGGGACCGACAGGGAACACTGAAGCTTTCTTT. Translation: CASSLGPTGNTEAFF.